Below, one T cell receptor beta chain is given with its context. No antigen is known for it. Base quality data are lacking; no much larger clone is found one base away. The data were obtained in a study of blood T cell repertoires in COVID-19 (dated by TCRdb to about 2020). Regarding the complete study: The collaborator samples originated in the United States, Italy and Spain and spanned the acute and convalescent phases of COVID-19. The prospective study material was composed of cDNA or gDNA derived from T cells, B-cell-depleted T cells, or PBMCs. The dataset comprised deeply sampled blood TCRbeta repertoires from subjects exposed to, actively infected with, or recovered from COVID-19. The repertoires were released in a freely available public database intended as a resource for research on the immune response to SARS-CoV-2. Samples were obtained from the ongoing ImmuneRACE study (first 160 participants) and from about 1,300 subjects provided by 6 global collaborators. A de-identified subject ID, COVID-19 status, age in years and sex were almost always included in the sample metadata. Where available, HLA class I and class II types were obtained from metadata supplied by the sample provider rather than from assay-based typing. Broader findings and caveats from the paper: The quantity of clinical and demographic metadata differed by source and by participant and was supplied without curation.

TCRbeta CDR3 regions were amplified from genomic DNA by means of the immunoSEQ Assay, a bias-controlled multiplex PCR. The authors' analysis ran thus. The number of nucleated cells in each sample was estimated from the amplification of reference gene primers within the assay. Sequence reads were collapsed and filtered to measure the absolute abundance of every unique TCRbeta CDR3 rearrangement. Productive Simpson clonality was computed per sample as the square root of Simpson's diversity index over productive rearrangements. This is the immuneACCESS table as TCRdb keeps it, with only in-frame sequences that have V and J called. A part of the clones is gone; compared with another copy, unresolved V genes explain less than half, and the rest is unexplained. From that table come the V and J calls and clone size; the DNA was used to work out D and trimming. The sample includes over 60,000 clones, with 82% observed a single time. Under 20% of the sample lies in the top ten.

Collaborating institutions collected whole blood in K2EDTA tubes following their own protocols. For TCRbeta analysis, collaborators shipped samples in one of three forms: frozen whole blood, isolated PBMCs, or DNA extracted from either of those sample types. Sequencing was performed on peripheral blood. The clonotype was recovered from a human donor in a cohort sampled during active COVID-19.

The DNA sequence follows: TGTGCCAGCAGCTTACGCCCAGGTTCAGGACAAGAGACCCAGTACTTC. This sequence encodes CASSLRPGSGQETQYF. The V and J genes are TRBV7-8 and TRBJ2-5, with no confidently assigned D gene. V is pared back by 2 bases and J by 2 bases, with 15 bases lying between the germline termini. CDR1 and CDR2 are drawn from the germline V gene: SGHVS, FQNEAQ. The CDR3, from cysteine to phenylalanine, totals 16 residues. Of all the DNA, just the CDR3 is kept, 48 bases in frame from base 1.